This passage covers 22 T cell receptor beta chains from one sample sequenced in a study of control samples from healthy donors and cancer patients. The protocol was immunoSEQ multiplex PCR, while the TCRdb copy is restricted to in-frame clones and leaves out a portion. The sample lists about 55,000 clones, roughly 96% occurring once. The source material was blood. These receptor sequences come from a man in his thirties or forties in good health.

This clone came up once. This rearrangement joins TRBV5-4 to TRBJ2-4, with TRBD2 as a possible D gene (6 bases). The CDR3 consists of 15 residues. Trimming shortened V by 2 bases and J by 1 base, and 10 bases separated the two germline ends. The germline gives CDR1 SGHNT, CDR2 YYREEE (reference sequence). For the CDR3, the DNA is TGTGCCAGCAGCTTAGGAGGGAGGGCCAAAAACATTCAGTACTTC. Amino acids: CASSLGGRAKNIQYF. Full variable domain (remainder filled in from reference TRBV5-4 and TRBJ2-4): ETGVTQSPTHLIKTRGQQVTLRCSSQSGHNTVSWYQQALGQGPQFIFQYYREEENGRGNFPPRFSGLQFPNYSSELNVNALELDDSALYLCASSLGGRAKNIQYFGAGTRLSVL.

This rearrangement joins TRBV10-3 to TRBJ2-2; TRBD2 aligns across 7 bases. The V segment lost 0 bases and the J segment 3 bases; nucleotides outside the gene matches: 1. This CDR3 contains 15 residues. Germline CDR1 and CDR2: ENHRY and SYGVKD. CDR3 bases: TGTGCCATCAGTGAGTCGGGGGGGGACACCGGGGAGCTGTTTTTT. Encoded protein: CAISESGGDTGELFF.

The CDR3 protein is CASSESPVGEQFF. CDR3 DNA sequence: TGCGCCAGCAGTGAGTCGCCCGTAGGTGAGCAGTTCTTC. The gene calls are TRBV10-1 and TRBJ2-1, with D uncertain. Trimming removed 0 bases from V and 9 bases from J, with 9 bases in between. Germline CDR1 WNHNN, CDR2 SYGVQD (reference sequence). This CDR3 has 13 amino acids.

The rearrangement uses TRBV6-6 and TRBJ2-6; a possible D gene is TRBD2 (6 bases). V dropped 6 bases and J dropped 0 bases, with 12 bases sitting between them. Germline V gene lookup returns CDR1 MNHNY and CDR2 SVGAGI (reference sequence). The CDR3 length is 16 residues. The CDR3 DNA reads as TGTGCCAGCAGCCCGGGACTGCACTCTGGGGCCAACGTCCTGACTTTC. This codes for CASSPGLHSGANVLTF.

The V gene is TRBV27, the J gene TRBJ1-2, with a possible D match to TRBD1 (6 bases). CDR3 length: 13 amino acids. Deletions cut 2 bases from V and 3 bases from J, with 7 bases between. Germline assignment: CDR1 MNHEY and CDR2 SMNVEV (reference sequence). CDR3 amino acids: CASSLGQHYGYTF. CDR3 sequence (DNA): TGTGCCAGCAGTTTAGGACAGCACTATGGCTACACCTTC.

This clone was observed once. This chain connects TRBV14 to TRBJ2-2, with no clear D. V was shortened by 3 bases and J by 0 bases, with 8 bases between the two germline ends. Per germline, CDR1 SGHDN and CDR2 FVKESK. The CDR3 has 15 residues. Here the CDR3 DNA reads TGTGCCAGCAGCCAGTCGCGGTCGAACACCGGGGAGCTGTTTTTT. It translates to CASSQSRSNTGELFF.

This sequence joins TRBV6-5 and TRBJ1-2; tentative D call: TRBD1 (5 bases). The CDR3 runs to 16 residues. CDR1 is MNHEY and CDR2 is SVGAGI in the germline V gene. The V end lost 0 bases, the J end lost 4 bases, and 15 bases lay between the germline ends. The chain's CDR3 is CASSYSLTGGSYGYTF. The DNA for the CDR3 is TGTGCCAGCAGTTACTCGCTTACAGGAGGCAGCTATGGCTACACCTTC.

The rearrangement uses TRBV7-9 and TRBJ2-7, with unresolved D. The germline V gene encodes CDR1 SEHNR and CDR2 FQNEAQ (reference sequence). This CDR3 contains 12 residues. Trimming removed 1 base at V and 3 bases at J, with 4 bases between. This CDR3 is CASSLGVYEQYF. The CDR3 DNA reads as TGTGCCAGCAGCTTAGGAGTCTACGAGCAGTACTTC.

The rearrangement links TRBV28 to TRBJ2-1; 10 positions agree with TRBD1. The CDR3 spans 14 residues. Germline CDR1 reads MDHEN; CDR2 reads SYDVKM. After removal of 8 bases from V and 9 bases from J, the junction contained 10 bases not matched to a gene. Here the CDR3 DNA reads TGTGCCAGCGGGACAGGGGAAGTCTTCGGTGAGCAGTTCTTC. It is translated as CASGTGEVFGEQFF. Full variable domain (outside the CDR3, taken from reference TRBV28 and TRBJ2-1): DVKVTQSSRYLVKRTGEKVFLECVQDMDHENMFWYRQDPGLGLRLIYFSYDVKMKEKGDIPEGYSVSREKKERFSLILESASTNQTSMYLCASGTGEVFGEQFFGPGTRLTVL.

The J gene is TRBJ1-5, the V gene TRBV5-6; no definite D call. The germline CDR1 and CDR2 sequences are SGHDT and YYEEEE. The V end was cut by 4 bases, the J end by 0 bases, with 11 bases between. This CDR3 has 15 residues. The CDR3 nucleotides are TGTGCCAGCAGCAAGACGGAGTATAGCAATCAGCCCCAGCATTTT. It encodes CASSKTEYSNQPQHF. Full variable domain (missing parts from reference TRBV5-6 and TRBJ1-5): DAGVTQSPTHLIKTRGQQVTLRCSPKSGHDTVSWYQQALGQGPQFIFQYYEEEERQRGNFPDRFSGHQFPNYSSELNVNALLLGDSALYLCASSKTEYSNQPQHFGDGTRLSIL.

V and J are TRBV6-2 or TRBV6-3 and TRBJ1-1, with unresolved D. The CDR3 has 13 residues. V gave up 2 bases and J gave up 5 bases, with 9 bases separating them. Per the germline V gene, CDR1 is MNHEY and CDR2 is SVGEGT. CDR3 DNA: TGTGCCAGCAGTTACGAAGGGATTACTGAAGCTTTCTTT. This encodes CASSYEGITEAFF.

The gene calls are TRBV6-1 and TRBJ2-5; D is unresolved. Trimming cost V 1 base and J 7 bases, with 13 bases left between them. Germline assignment: CDR1 MNHNS and CDR2 SASEGT. The CDR3 covers 14 residues. CDR3 loop: CASSEGFELGTQYF. CDR3 nucleotides: TGTGCCAGCAGTGAAGGATTTGAGCTCGGGACCCAGTACTTC.

The V gene is TRBV5-1, the J gene TRBJ1-1; D is undetermined. Germline lookup yields CDR1 SGHRS and CDR2 YFSETQ. CDR3 length: 13 amino acids. Trimming stripped 0 bases from V and 8 bases from J, with 11 bases between. The CDR3 sequence is CASSLGRNKEAFF. CDR3 DNA sequence: TGCGCCAGCAGCTTGGGACGGAATAAAGAAGCTTTCTTT. The full variable domain, completed using reference TRBV5-1 and TRBJ1-1, is KAGVTQTPRYLIKTRGQQVTLSCSPISGHRSVSWYQQTPGQGLQFLFEYFSETQRNKGNFPGRFSGRQFSNSRSEMNVSTLELGDSALYLCASSLGRNKEAFFGQGTRLTVV.

CDR3 sequence: CASLGAYEQYF. The CDR3 coding sequence is TGTGCCAGCTTAGGGGCCTACGAGCAGTACTTC. The chain employs TRBV6-5 and TRBJ2-7; D perhaps matches TRBD1 (5 bases). The CDR3 has 11 residues. Trimming shortened V by 8 bases and J by 2 bases, and 7 bases separated the two germline ends. Germline values: CDR1 MNHEY, CDR2 SVGAGI.

This clone was seen only a few times. V usage is TRBV28 and J usage is TRBJ2-1; unclear D gene. The germline CDR1 and CDR2 sequences are MDHEN and SYDVKM. Trimming cost V 3 bases and J 2 bases, with 5 bases left between them. This CDR3 is built from 13 residues. This CDR3 is CASSFSTYNEQFF. The CDR3 bases are TGTGCCAGCAGTTTCTCCACCTACAATGAGCAGTTCTTC.

The V call is TRBV7-6, the J call TRBJ2-7; 7 bases line up with TRBD2. The CDR3 spans 18 residues. In germline, CDR1 is SGHVS, CDR2 FNYEAQ. V shed 5 bases and J 5 bases; nucleotides not matched to a gene: 21. The CDR3 here is CASSPAPQRTSTLNEQYF. As DNA, the CDR3 is TGTGCCAGCAGCCCCGCACCCCAAAGGACTAGTACGTTGAACGAGCAGTACTTC. Full variable domain (remainder filled in from reference TRBV7-6 and TRBJ2-7): GAGVSQSPRYKVTKRGQDVALRCDPISGHVSLYWYRQALGQGPEFLTYFNYEAQQDKSGLPNDRFSAERPEGSISTLTIQRTEQRDSAMYRCASSPAPQRTSTLNEQYFGPGTRLTVT.

The chain recombines TRBV12-3 or TRBV12-4 with TRBJ1-1, with D unresolved. CDR3 length: 13 residues. With 1 base removed from V and 5 bases from J, the gap between germline ends came to 8 bases. In DNA, the CDR3 is TGTGCCAGCAGTTTAGAACGTGGAACTGAAGCTTTCTTT. Translating it yields CASSLERGTEAFF.

The chain carries TRBV20-1 and TRBJ1-5; D is uncertain. This CDR3 is 11 amino acids long. Trimming removed 2 bases from V and 7 bases from J, with 6 bases in between. Germline V CDR1 and CDR2: DFQATT, SNEGSKA (reference sequence). The CDR3 region is CSARRGQPQHF. The CDR3 region has the DNA TGCAGTGCTAGACGTGGGCAGCCCCAGCATTTT.

The chain links TRBV12-3 or TRBV12-4 to TRBJ2-7; D gene ambiguous. CDR3 size: 11 residues. Trimming removed 4 bases from V and 4 bases from J, with 5 bases in between. The DNA for the CDR3 is TGTGCCAGCAGTTCTCCATACGAGCAGTACTTC. Its translation is CASSSPYEQYF.

The V call is TRBV11-2, the J call TRBJ2-7; no firm D call. Germline V gene data show CDR1 as SGHAT and CDR2 as FQNNGV. Trimming pared 5 bases from V and 3 bases from J, leaving 11 bases between. The CDR3 runs to 13 residues. The CDR3: CASSRGVGYEQYF. The CDR3 bases are TGTGCCAGCAGCCGAGGCGTAGGCTACGAGCAGTACTTC.

This chain links TRBV7-6 with TRBJ2-4; 7 nucleotides match TRBD1. Germline V gene data show CDR1 as SGHVS and CDR2 as FNYEAQ. The CDR3 is 16 residues long. V lost 5 bases and J lost 0; bases outside the gene matches: 7. For the CDR3, the DNA is TGTGCCAGCAGCCCCACGACAGGGCTAGCCAAAAACATTCAGTACTTC. Protein product: CASSPTTGLAKNIQYF.

The chain combines TRBV28 with TRBJ1-2, with TRBD1 matching 7 bases. Trimming took 6 bases from V and 3 from J; bases not matched to a gene: 7. The CDR3 has 14 amino acids. CDR1 and CDR2 (germline): MDHEN, SYDVKM. CDR3 nucleotide sequence: TGTGCCAGCAGCCAAAGACAGGGCCACTATGGCTACACCTTC. The encoded protein is CASSQRQGHYGYTF.